These 14 T cell receptor beta chains were sequenced from one sample in a study of blood T cells in healthy people across ages. With a J-beta primer mix and a sample-barcoded 5' primer, a second PCR ran about 6 to 11 cycles. TCRdb itself ran the 5' RACE reads through MiXCR, one entry per CDR3 protein. The table lists 1.5 million to 1.9 million distinct CDR3 sequences, approximately 43% of them singletons, with under 5% in the top ten. Sequences were obtained from blood. The source of these receptors is a woman aged 18-35 years in good health.

The genes are TRBV15 and TRBJ1-4; 7 bases are shared with TRBD1. CDR3 size: 14 residues. With V trimmed by 6 bases and J by 3 bases, 4 bases remained unmatched. From germline, CDR1 is LNHNV and CDR2 YYDKDF (reference sequence). CDR3 nucleotides: TGTGCCACCAGGGAAGGGGGCTCTAATGAAAAACTGTTTTTT. This gives the protein CATREGGSNEKLFF.

The chain joins TRBV20-1 to TRBJ1-1; 9 positions match TRBD1. Germline V CDR1 and CDR2: DFQATT, SNEGSKA (reference sequence). The trim removed 6 bases at V and 7 bases at J, leaving 9 bases unmatched. There are 13 residues in the CDR3. The CDR3 protein is CSAQGQGKGEAFF. The DNA for the CDR3 is TGCAGTGCCCAGGGACAGGGAAAAGGTGAAGCTTTCTTT.

V usage is TRBV7-2 and J usage is TRBJ2-3; tentatively, D is TRBD1 (5 bases). Per germline, CDR1 SGHTA and CDR2 FQGNSA. Deletions cut 1 base from V and 2 bases from J, with 10 bases between. The CDR3 spans 15 residues. The chain's CDR3 is CASSLGRQPTDTQYF. CDR3 in DNA: TGTGCCAGCAGCTTAGGCCGACAGCCCACAGATACGCAGTATTTT.

This clonotype was seen a few times. The chain uses TRBV27 and TRBJ2-7; D possibly corresponds to TRBD1 (6 bases). V lost 4 bases, J lost 7 bases, and 20 bases lay in between. The germline V gene has CDR1 MNHEY and CDR2 SMNVEV (reference sequence). The CDR3 contains 15 residues. The DNA for the CDR3 is TGTGCCAGCAGTTCCACAGGGAAAGGACGCGGGGAGCAGTACTTC. Its protein product is CASSSTGKGRGEQYF.

There are a few counts of this clonotype. The chain couples TRBV29-1 to TRBJ1-2, with D maybe TRBD1 (5 bases). The CDR3 has 13 residues. Germline V CDR1 and CDR2: SQVTM, ANQGSEA. V was clipped by 5 bases and J by 7 bases, with 17 bases between them. CDR3 nucleotide sequence: TGCAGCGTTTTGGACATCCCCGGCTCTGGCTACACCTTC. Amino acids: CSVLDIPGSGYTF.

The rearrangement uses TRBV27 and TRBJ2-4; the match to TRBD1 covers 8 bases. The end of the DNA aligns better with TRBJ2-5, so the J call may be wrong. The CDR3 loop spans 15 amino acids. The V gene's germline CDR1 is MNHEY and CDR2 SMNVEV (reference sequence). CDR3 sequence: CASSPRTGWRETQYF. The CDR3 DNA follows: TGTGCCAGCAGTCCCAGGACAGGGTGGCGAGAGACCCAGTACTTC.

Regarding this clonotype: With a much larger clone just one base away, this may be a read error. The chain uses TRBV29-1 and TRBJ2-1, with 11 bases lining up with TRBD2. This CDR3 is 12 amino acids long. The V gene's germline CDR1 is SQVTM and CDR2 ANQGSEA. The CDR3 reads CSAELAGDEQFF. CDR3 sequence (DNA): TGCAGCGCTGAACTAGCGGGAGATGAGCAGTTCTTC.

The CDR3 DNA reads as TGTGCCGCCCGGGCTAGCGGGAGTAATGAGCAGTACTTC. This encodes CAARASGSNEQYF. The chain links TRBV6-2 or TRBV6-3 to TRBJ2-5, with 10 positions matching TRBD2. The CDR3 is made up of 13 amino acids. Losses at the gene ends were 11 bases for V and 11 bases for J; bases not matched to a gene: 14. Germline loops: CDR1 MNHEY, CDR2 SVGEGT.

This clonotype was picked up a small number of times. The chain employs TRBV4-3 and TRBJ2-7; 7 nucleotides match TRBD2. CDR1 LGHNA and CDR2 YSLEER come from the germline V gene. CDR3 length equals 16 residues. The V segment lost 0 bases and the J segment 4 bases; nucleotides outside the gene matches: 9. CDR3 DNA: TGCGCCAGCAGCCAAGAATGGACGGCGGGGGATTACGAGCAGTACTTC. This codes for CASSQEWTAGDYEQYF.

This clonotype was picked up a small number of times. The chain is built from TRBV7-2 and TRBJ2-3; TRBD2 matches at 7 bases. V was pared by 2 bases and J by 2 bases, with 10 bases of the junction left unmatched. The CDR3 extends over 17 amino acids. Looked up from germline, CDR1 is SGHTA and CDR2 is FQGNSA. In DNA, the CDR3 is TGTGCCAGCAGCTTAAGTGGGGTGCGGGGGTTCACAGATACGCAGTATTTT. It yields the protein CASSLSGVRGFTDTQYF.

The V gene is TRBV7-6, the J gene TRBJ1-6; D uncertain. V lost 1 base and J 9 bases, leaving 10 bases between the germline ends. Germline V CDR1 and CDR2: SGHVS, FNYEAQ. The CDR3 runs to 14 residues. The CDR3 DNA follows: TGTGCCAGCAGCTTAGTGGGTTTCCCTTCACCCCTCCACTTT. Protein sequence: CASSLVGFPSPLHF. Supplemented by reference TRBV7-6 and TRBJ1-6, the full variable domain reads GAGVSQSPRYKVTKRGQDVALRCDPISGHVSLYWYRQALGQGPEFLTYFNYEAQQDKSGLPNDRFSAERPEGSISTLTIQRTEQRDSAMYRCASSLVGFPSPLHFGNGTRLTVT.

V gene TRBV6-6 combines with J gene TRBJ1-1, with a possible D match to TRBD1 (6 bases). Germline V gives CDR1 MNHNY, CDR2 SVGAGI (reference sequence). Trimming stripped 7 bases from V and 1 base from J, with 13 bases between. The CDR3 has 14 residues. CDR3 protein: CASIPGHPNTEAFF. For the CDR3, the DNA is TGTGCCAGCATCCCGGGACACCCGAACACTGAAGCTTTCTTT.

This clonotype was observed a few times. The chain combines TRBV6-2 or TRBV6-3 with TRBJ2-1, with 12 bases that match TRBD2. CDR1 MNHEY and CDR2 SVGEGT come from the germline V gene. The CDR3 is 16 amino acids. J lost 5 bases, V lost 7 bases, and 9 bases had no gene match. CDR3 in amino acids: CASTPGLAGSHNEQFF. Here the CDR3 DNA reads TGTGCCAGCACCCCCGGACTAGCGGGATCCCACAATGAGCAGTTCTTC.

This clonotype was detected only a few times. Its ends do not fully match the called genes, so a read error is possible. This sequence joins TRBV6-2 or TRBV6-3 and TRBJ1-1; D unclear. Germline CDR1 is MNHEY and CDR2 is SVGEGT. The CDR3 contains 12 residues. The CDR3: CASRRGRTEAFF. The CDR3 DNA sequence: TGTGCCAGCAGGCGGGGTAGGACTGAAGCTTTTTTT.